What follows is one T cell receptor beta chain and its context. What it binds is unknown. These data are taken from a study of T cell repertoires in cytomegalovirus infection. Each CDR3 protein gets one entry after TCRdb re-called the reads with MiXCR. This sample has about 400,000 distinct CDR3 sequences, with roughly a third found just once. Trimming removed 3 bases at V and 6 bases at J, with 13 bases between. Germline V CDR1 and CDR2: DFQATT, SNEGSKA (reference sequence). The CDR3 is 13 residues long. This chain uses TRBV20-1 with TRBJ2-3; no firm D call. This sequence was found in a human donor in good health (CMV status not recorded). Some clones in this sample may be carry-over from other donors' samples. The sequencing here drew on cultured PBMCs, taken from culture after CMV antigen stimulation. As DNA, the CDR3 is TGCAGTGCTAGTTTGCTAGTTGCGGATACGCAGTATTTT. This encodes CSASLLVADTQYF.